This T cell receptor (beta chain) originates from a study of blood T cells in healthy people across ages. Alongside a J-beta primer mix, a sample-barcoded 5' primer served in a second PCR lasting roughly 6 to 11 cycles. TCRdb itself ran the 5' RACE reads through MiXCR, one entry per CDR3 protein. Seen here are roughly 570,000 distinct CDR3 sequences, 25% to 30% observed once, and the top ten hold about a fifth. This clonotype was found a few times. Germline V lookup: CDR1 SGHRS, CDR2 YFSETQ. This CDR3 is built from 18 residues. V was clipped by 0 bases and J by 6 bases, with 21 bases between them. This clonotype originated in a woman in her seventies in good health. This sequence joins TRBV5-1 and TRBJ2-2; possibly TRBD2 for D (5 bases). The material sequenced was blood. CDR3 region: CASSLAAGSAASAGELFF. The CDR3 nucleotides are TGCGCCAGCAGCTTGGCTGCAGGTAGCGCGGCATCCGCCGGGGAGCTGTTTTTT. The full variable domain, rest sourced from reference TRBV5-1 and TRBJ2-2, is KAGVTQTPRYLIKTRGQQVTLSCSPISGHRSVSWYQQTPGQGLQFLFEYFSETQRNKGNFPGRFSGRQFSNSRSEMNVSTLELGDSALYLCASSLAAGSAASAGELFFGEGSRLTVL.